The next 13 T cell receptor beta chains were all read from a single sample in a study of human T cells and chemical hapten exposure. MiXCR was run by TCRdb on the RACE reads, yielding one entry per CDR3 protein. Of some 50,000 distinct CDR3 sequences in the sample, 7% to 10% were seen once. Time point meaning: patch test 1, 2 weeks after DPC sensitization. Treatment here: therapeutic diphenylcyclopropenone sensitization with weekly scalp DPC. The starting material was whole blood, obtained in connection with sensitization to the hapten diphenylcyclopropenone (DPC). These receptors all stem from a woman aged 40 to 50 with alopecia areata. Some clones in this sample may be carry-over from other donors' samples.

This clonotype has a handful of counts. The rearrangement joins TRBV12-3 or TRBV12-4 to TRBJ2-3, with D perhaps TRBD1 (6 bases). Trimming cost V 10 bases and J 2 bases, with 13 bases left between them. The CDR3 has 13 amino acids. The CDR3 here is CATRTEITDTQYF. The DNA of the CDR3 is TGTGCCACCAGGACAGAAATCACAGATACGCAGTATTTT.

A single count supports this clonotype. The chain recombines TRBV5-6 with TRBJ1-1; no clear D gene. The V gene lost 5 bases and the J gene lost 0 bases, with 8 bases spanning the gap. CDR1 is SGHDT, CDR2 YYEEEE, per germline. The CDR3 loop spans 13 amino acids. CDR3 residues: CASRSGMNTEAFF. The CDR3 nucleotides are TGTGCCAGCAGGAGTGGAATGAACACTGAAGCTTTCTTT.

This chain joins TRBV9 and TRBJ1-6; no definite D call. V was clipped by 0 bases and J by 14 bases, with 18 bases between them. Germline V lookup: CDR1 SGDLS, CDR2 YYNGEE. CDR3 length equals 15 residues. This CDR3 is CASSVGGGAPGTLHF. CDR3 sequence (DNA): TGTGCCAGCAGCGTAGGGGGAGGAGCCCCCGGCACCCTCCACTTT.

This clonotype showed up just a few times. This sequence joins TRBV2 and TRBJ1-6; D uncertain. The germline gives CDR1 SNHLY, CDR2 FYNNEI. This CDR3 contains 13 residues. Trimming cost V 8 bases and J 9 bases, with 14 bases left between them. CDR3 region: CASGTTSGSPLHF. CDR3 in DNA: TGTGCCAGCGGTACGACGTCCGGTTCACCCCTCCACTTT.

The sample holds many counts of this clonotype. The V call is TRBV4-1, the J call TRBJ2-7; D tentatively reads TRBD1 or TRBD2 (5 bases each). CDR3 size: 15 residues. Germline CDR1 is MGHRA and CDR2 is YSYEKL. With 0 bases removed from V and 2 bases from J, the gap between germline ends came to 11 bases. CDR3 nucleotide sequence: TGCGCCAGCAGCCAAGAACGCAGGGAGCCCTACGAGCAGTACTTC. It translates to CASSQERREPYEQYF.

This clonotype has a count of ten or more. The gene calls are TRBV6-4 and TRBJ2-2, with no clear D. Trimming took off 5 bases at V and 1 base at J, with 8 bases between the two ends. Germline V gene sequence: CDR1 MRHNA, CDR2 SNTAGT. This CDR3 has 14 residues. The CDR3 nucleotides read TGTGCCAGCAGTAAAGGGCAGAACACCGGGGAGCTGTTTTTT. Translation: CASSKGQNTGELFF.

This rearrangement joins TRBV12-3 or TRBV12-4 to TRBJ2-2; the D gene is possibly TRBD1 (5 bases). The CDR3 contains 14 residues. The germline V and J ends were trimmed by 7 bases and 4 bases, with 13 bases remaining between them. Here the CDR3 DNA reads TGTGCCAGCATCAGATGGGGCGTCACCGGGGAGCTGTTTTTT. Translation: CASIRWGVTGELFF.

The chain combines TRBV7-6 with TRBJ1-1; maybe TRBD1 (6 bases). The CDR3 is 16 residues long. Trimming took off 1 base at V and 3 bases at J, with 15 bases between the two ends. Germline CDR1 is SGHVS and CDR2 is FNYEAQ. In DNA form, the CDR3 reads TGTGCCAGCAGCTTAGTTTCGTTCAGGGGTGACACTGAAGCTTTCTTT. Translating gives CASSLVSFRGDTEAFF.

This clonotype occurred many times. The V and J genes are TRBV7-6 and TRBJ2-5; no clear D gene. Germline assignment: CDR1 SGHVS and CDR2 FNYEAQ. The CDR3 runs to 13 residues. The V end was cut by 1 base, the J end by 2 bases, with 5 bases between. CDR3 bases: TGTGCCAGCAGCTTAGTGGGGCAAGAGACCCAGTACTTC. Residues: CASSLVGQETQYF.

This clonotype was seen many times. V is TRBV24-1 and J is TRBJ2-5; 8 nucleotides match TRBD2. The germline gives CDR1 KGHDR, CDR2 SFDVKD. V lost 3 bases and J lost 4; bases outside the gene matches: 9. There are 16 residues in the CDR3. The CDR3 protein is CATSDPQPGGVETQYF. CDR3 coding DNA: TGTGCCACCAGTGATCCCCAGCCCGGGGGGGTAGAGACCCAGTACTTC.

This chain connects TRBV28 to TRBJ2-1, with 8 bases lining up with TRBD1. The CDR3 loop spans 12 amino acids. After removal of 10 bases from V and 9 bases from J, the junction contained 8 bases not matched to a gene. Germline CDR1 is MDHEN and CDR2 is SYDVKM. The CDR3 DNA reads TGTGCCATTCCGGACAGGGAAGGTGAGCAGTTCTTC. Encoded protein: CAIPDREGEQFF.

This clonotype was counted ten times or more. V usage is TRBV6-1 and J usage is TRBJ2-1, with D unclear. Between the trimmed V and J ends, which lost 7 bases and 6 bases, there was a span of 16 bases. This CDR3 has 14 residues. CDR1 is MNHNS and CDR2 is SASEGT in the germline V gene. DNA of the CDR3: TGTGCCAGCACATCTAAATACCCCTCCAATGAGCAGTTCTTC. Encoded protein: CASTSKYPSNEQFF.

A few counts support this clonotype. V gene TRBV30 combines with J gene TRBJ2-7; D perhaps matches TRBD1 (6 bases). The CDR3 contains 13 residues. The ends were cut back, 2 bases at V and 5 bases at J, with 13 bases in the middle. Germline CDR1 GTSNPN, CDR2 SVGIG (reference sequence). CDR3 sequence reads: CAWSPLGDNEQYF. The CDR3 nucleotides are TGTGCCTGGAGTCCCCTAGGGGACAACGAGCAGTACTTC.